This T cell receptor (beta chain) appears in the sequencing data of a study of blood T cell repertoires in COVID-19. Germline V gene data show CDR1 as SGHRS and CDR2 as YFSETQ. V was pared by 1 base and J by 2 bases, with 2 bases of the junction left unmatched. The CDR3 has 16 amino acids. TCRdb keeps only in-frame clones here, not all; method: immunoSEQ multiplex PCR. The table has some 200,000 clones, around 84% seen once. The sequence came from a man aged 25 to 45 with active or convalescent COVID-19. Sequences were obtained from peripheral blood. The gene calls are TRBV5-1 and TRBJ1-5; TRBD1 matches 11 bases. The CDR3 spells CASSLRDRGGNQPQHF. CDR3 nucleotides: TGCGCCAGCAGCTTGAGGGACAGGGGGGGCAATCAGCCCCAGCATTTT. Full variable domain (missing parts from reference TRBV5-1 and TRBJ1-5): KAGVTQTPRYLIKTRGQQVTLSCSPISGHRSVSWYQQTPGQGLQFLFEYFSETQRNKGNFPGRFSGRQFSNSRSEMNVSTLELGDSALYLCASSLRDRGGNQPQHFGDGTRLSIL.